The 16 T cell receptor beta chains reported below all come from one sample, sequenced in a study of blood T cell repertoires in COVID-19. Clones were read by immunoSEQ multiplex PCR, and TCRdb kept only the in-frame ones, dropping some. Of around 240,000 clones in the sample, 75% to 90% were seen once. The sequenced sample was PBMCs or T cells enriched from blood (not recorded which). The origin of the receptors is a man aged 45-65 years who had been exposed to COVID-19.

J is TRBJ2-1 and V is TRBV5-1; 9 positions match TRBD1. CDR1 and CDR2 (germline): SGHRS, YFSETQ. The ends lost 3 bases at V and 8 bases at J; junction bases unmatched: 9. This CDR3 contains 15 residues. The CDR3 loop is CASSSTGGSSDEQFF. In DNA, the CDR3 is TGCGCCAGCAGCTCGACAGGGGGTTCTTCCGATGAGCAGTTCTTC.

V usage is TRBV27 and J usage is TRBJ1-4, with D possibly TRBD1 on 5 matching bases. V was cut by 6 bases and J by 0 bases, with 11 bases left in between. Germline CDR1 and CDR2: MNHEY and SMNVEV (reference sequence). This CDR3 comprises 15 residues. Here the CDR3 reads CASSLDTATNEKLFF. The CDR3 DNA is TGTGCCAGCAGCCTGGACACTGCAACTAATGAAAAACTGTTTTTT.

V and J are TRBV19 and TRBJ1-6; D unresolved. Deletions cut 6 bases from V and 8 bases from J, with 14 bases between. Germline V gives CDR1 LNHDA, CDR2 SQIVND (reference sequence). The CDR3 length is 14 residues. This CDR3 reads CASSAAGFDSPLHF. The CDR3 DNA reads TGTGCCAGTAGCGCGGCTGGGTTTGATTCACCCCTCCACTTT.

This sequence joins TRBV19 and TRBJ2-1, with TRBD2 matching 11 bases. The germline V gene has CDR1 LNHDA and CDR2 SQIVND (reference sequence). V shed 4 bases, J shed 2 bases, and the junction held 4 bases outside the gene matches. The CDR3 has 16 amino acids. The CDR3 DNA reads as TGTGCCAGTAGTAAGACTAGCGGGACTACCTACAATGAGCAGTTCTTC. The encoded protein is CASSKTSGTTYNEQFF.

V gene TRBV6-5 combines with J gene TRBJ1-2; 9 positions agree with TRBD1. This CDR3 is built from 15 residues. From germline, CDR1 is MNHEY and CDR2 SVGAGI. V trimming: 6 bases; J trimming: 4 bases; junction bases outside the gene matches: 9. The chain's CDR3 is CASRMGTGKSYGYTF. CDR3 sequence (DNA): TGTGCCAGCAGGATGGGGACAGGGAAGTCCTATGGCTACACCTTC.

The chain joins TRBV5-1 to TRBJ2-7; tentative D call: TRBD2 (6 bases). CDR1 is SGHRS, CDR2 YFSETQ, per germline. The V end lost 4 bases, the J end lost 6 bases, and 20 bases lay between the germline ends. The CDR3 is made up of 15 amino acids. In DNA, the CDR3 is TGCGCCAGCAGCCCGGAGGGATTAACAACCACCGAGCAGTACTTC. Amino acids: CASSPEGLTTTEQYF.

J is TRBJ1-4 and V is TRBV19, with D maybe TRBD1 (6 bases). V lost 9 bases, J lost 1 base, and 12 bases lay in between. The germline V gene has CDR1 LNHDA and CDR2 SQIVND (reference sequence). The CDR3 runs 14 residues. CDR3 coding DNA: TGTGCCAGCGCAAGGACAGTAACTAATGAAAAACTGTTTTTT. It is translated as CASARTVTNEKLFF.

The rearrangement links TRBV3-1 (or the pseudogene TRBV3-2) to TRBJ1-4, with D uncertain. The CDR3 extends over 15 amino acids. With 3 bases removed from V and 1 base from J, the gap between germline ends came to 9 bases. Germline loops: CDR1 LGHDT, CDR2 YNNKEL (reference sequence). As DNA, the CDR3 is TGTGCCAGCAGCCACTTGGCGGGAACTAATGAAAAACTGTTTTTT. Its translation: CASSHLAGTNEKLFF.

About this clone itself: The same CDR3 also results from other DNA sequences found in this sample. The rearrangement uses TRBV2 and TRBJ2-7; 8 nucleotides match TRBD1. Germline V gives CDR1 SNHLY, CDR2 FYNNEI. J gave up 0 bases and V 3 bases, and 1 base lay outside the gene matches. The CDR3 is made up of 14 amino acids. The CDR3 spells CASSDQGASYEQYF. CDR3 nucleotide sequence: TGTGCCAGCAGTGACCAGGGGGCCTCCTACGAGCAGTACTTC.

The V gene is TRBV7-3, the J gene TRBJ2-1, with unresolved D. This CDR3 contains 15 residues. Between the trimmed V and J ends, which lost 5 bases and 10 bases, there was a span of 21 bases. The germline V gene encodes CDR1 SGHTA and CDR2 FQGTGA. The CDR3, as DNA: TGTGCCAGCAGCCCCTTTAAAGGAGCCGCCTTCGAGCAGTTCTTC. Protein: CASSPFKGAAFEQFF. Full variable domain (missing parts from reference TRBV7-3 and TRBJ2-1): GAGVSQTPSNKVTEKGKYVELRCDPISGHTALYWYRQSLGQGPEFLIYFQGTGAADDSGLPNDRFFAVRPEGSVSTLKIQRTERGDSAVYLCASSPFKGAAFEQFFGPGTRLTVL.

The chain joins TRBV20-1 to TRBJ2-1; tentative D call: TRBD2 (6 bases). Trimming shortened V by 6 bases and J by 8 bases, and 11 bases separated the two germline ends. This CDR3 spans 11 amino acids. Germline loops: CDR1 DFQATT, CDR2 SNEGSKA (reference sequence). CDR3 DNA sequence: TGCAGTGCGAGACTAGTCGATGAGCAGTTCTTC. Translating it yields CSARLVDEQFF.

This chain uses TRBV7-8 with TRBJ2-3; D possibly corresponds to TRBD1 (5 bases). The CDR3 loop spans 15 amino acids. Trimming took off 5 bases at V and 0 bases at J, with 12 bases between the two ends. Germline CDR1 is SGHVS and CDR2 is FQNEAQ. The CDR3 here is CASSIQGASTDTQYF. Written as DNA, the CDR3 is TGTGCCAGCAGCATACAAGGGGCCAGCACAGATACGCAGTATTTT.

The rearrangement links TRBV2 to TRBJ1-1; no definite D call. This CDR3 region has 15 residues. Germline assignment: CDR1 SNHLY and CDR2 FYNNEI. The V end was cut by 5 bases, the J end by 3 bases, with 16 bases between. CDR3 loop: CASSIWSGGDTEAFF. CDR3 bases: TGTGCCAGCAGTATTTGGTCGGGAGGAGACACTGAAGCTTTCTTT.

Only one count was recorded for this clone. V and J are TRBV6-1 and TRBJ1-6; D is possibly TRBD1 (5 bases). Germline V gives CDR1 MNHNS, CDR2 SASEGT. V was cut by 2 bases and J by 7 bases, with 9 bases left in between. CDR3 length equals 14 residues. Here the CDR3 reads CASSESPGNSPLHF. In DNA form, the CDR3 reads TGTGCCAGCAGTGAAAGCCCAGGGAATTCACCCCTCCACTTT.

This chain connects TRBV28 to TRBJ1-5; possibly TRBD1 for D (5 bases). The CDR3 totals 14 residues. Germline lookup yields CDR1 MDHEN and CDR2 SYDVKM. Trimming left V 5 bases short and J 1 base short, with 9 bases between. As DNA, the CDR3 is TGTGCCAGCAGTCTCTCAGGGAGCAATCAGCCCCAGCATTTT. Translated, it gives CASSLSGSNQPQHF.

Here the CDR3 reads CASNRQIAAGELFF. The CDR3 nucleotides read TGTGCCAGTAACAGACAGATTGCCGCCGGGGAGCTGTTTTTT. The chain carries TRBV7-6 and TRBJ2-2, with D maybe TRBD1 (5 bases). Germline lookup yields CDR1 SGHVS and CDR2 FNYEAQ. CDR3 length equals 14 residues. V was clipped by 9 bases and J by 6 bases, with 17 bases between them. Supplemented by reference TRBV7-6 and TRBJ2-2, the full variable domain reads GAGVSQSPRYKVTKRGQDVALRCDPISGHVSLYWYRQALGQGPEFLTYFNYEAQQDKSGLPNDRFSAERPEGSISTLTIQRTEQRDSAMYRCASNRQIAAGELFFGEGSRLTVL.